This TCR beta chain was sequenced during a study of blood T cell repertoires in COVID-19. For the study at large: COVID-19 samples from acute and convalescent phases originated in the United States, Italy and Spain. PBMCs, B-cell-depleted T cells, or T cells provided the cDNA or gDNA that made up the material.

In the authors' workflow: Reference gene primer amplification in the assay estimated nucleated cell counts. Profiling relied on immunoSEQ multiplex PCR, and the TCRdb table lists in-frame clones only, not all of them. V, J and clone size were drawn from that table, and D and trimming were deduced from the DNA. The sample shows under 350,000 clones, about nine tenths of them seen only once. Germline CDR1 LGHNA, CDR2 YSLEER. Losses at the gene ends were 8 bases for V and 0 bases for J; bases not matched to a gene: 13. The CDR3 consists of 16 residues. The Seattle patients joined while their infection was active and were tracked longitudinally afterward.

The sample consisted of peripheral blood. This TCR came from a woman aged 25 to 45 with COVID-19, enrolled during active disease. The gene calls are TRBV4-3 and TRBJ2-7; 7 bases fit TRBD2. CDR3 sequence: CASSLLLGGSSYEQYF. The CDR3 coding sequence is TGCGCCAGCTCTCTTCTCCTTGGCGGGAGCTCCTACGAGCAGTACTTC.